Below are 11 T cell receptor beta chains sequenced from a single sample in a study of CD8 T cells in ankylosing spondylitis. Each CDR3 protein is one row after TCRdb ran MiXCR on the 5' RACE reads. The sample lists about 220,000 distinct CDR3 sequences; 5.5% to 7.5% were seen once. General study results and limits: Blood from ankylosing spondylitis patients appeared to carry a characteristic roughly eight-variant TCR beta motif.

Which antigens these TCRs recognize remains unknown. Sequencing was performed on blood, either unsorted or a sorted T cell fraction (not recorded which). These receptors all come from a male donor with ankylosing spondylitis.

In this sample, this clonotype turned up a few times. This chain joins TRBV19 and TRBJ1-3, with D unresolved. V lost 7 bases, J lost 0 bases, and 13 bases lay in between. CDR3 length equals 15 residues. Germline V gene data show CDR1 as LNHDA and CDR2 as SQIVND (reference sequence). CDR3 bases: TGTGCCAGTATATTCAAGGGCGTCTCTGGAAACACCATATATTTT. Residues: CASIFKGVSGNTIYF.

The chain has TRBV2 and TRBJ2-5; perhaps TRBD2 as D (5 bases). The V end was cut by 10 bases, the J end by 5 bases, with 17 bases between. CDR1 is SNHLY, CDR2 FYNNEI, per germline. This CDR3 spans 13 amino acids. CDR3 nucleotides: TGTGCCACCCACTTGGATGTAGCGGAGACCCAGTACTTC. Translated, it gives CATHLDVAETQYF.

The J gene is TRBJ1-1, the V gene TRBV5-6; D not resolved. This CDR3 is 13 amino acids long. Per the germline V gene, CDR1 is SGHDT and CDR2 is YYEEEE. Trimming shortened V by 5 bases and J by 7 bases, and 15 bases separated the two germline ends. The CDR3 loop reads CASSPGRAVEAFF. Here the CDR3 DNA reads TGTGCCAGCAGTCCTGGGAGGGCTGTTGAAGCTTTCTTT.

This clonotype was seen repeatedly, ten times or more. This chain links TRBV2 with TRBJ2-1; 10 bases align to TRBD2. This CDR3 is built from 14 residues. V dropped 7 bases and J dropped 10; count of bases not matched to a gene: 10. Germline assignment: CDR1 SNHLY and CDR2 FYNNEI. CDR3 amino acids: CASIGQREGLEQFF. CDR3 DNA: TGTGCCAGCATCGGCCAGCGGGAGGGCTTGGAGCAGTTCTTC.

The table lists this clonotype with many counts. The CDR3 nucleotides are TGTGCCAGCAGTAGCACCCCCCCAGATACGCAGTATTTT. It translates to CASSSTPPDTQYF. V gene TRBV28 combines with J gene TRBJ2-3; D gene ambiguous. Per the germline V gene, CDR1 is MDHEN and CDR2 is SYDVKM. V gave up 5 bases and J gave up 4 bases, with 10 bases separating them. CDR3 size: 13 residues.

There are many counts of this clonotype. This rearrangement joins TRBV7-9 to TRBJ2-5, with D hard to call. V lost 1 base and J 2 bases, leaving 8 bases between the germline ends. Germline V gene sequence: CDR1 SEHNR, CDR2 FQNEAQ (reference sequence). This CDR3 has 14 residues. Here the CDR3 reads CASSLVLGQETQYF. The CDR3 bases are TGTGCCAGCAGCTTAGTCTTAGGTCAAGAGACCCAGTACTTC.

The table lists this clonotype with many counts. This chain connects TRBV10-1 to TRBJ2-3, with D uncertain. The CDR3 extends over 13 amino acids. Trimming took off 6 bases at V and 0 bases at J, with 7 bases between the two ends. Looked up from germline, CDR1 is WNHNN and CDR2 is SYGVQD (reference sequence). CDR3 bases: TGCGCCAGCAGACCGATGAGCACAGATACGCAGTATTTT. This encodes CASRPMSTDTQYF.

This clonotype has ten or more counts. The chain recombines TRBV7-9 with TRBJ2-5; TRBD1 aligns across 7 bases. CDR1 and CDR2 from the germline V gene are SEHNR and FQNEAQ (reference sequence). CDR3 length: 14 amino acids. Trimming removed 3 bases from V and 4 bases from J; junction bases left unmatched: 5. The CDR3 region is CASSLEYRGETQYF. The CDR3 DNA is TGTGCCAGCAGCTTGGAATACAGGGGAGAGACCCAGTACTTC.

This clonotype was observed a few times. V gene TRBV7-9 combines with J gene TRBJ2-7; 8 nucleotides line up with TRBD2. The CDR3 spans 16 residues. The V and J ends lost 4 bases and 3 bases, in that order; junction bases with no gene match: 11. Germline CDR1 is SEHNR and CDR2 is FQNEAQ (reference sequence). The CDR3 sequence: CASSSSTSGQFYEQYF. The CDR3 nucleotides are TGTGCCAGCAGCTCATCCACTAGCGGCCAATTCTACGAGCAGTACTTC.

This clonotype was detected a few times. V usage is TRBV10-3 and J usage is TRBJ2-3; D gene uncertain. V was clipped by 5 bases and J by 2 bases, with 11 bases between them. Germline V gene sequence: CDR1 ENHRY, CDR2 SYGVKD. This CDR3 is built from 14 residues. The CDR3: CAISSWQDTDTQYF. CDR3 DNA sequence: TGTGCCATCAGTAGTTGGCAGGACACAGATACGCAGTATTTT.

This clonotype was counted ten times or more. The rearrangement links TRBV29-1 to TRBJ2-1; D gene uncertain. The CDR3 extends over 11 amino acids. Trimming removed 5 bases at V and 4 bases at J, with 6 bases between. In germline, CDR1 is SQVTM, CDR2 ANQGSEA. DNA of the CDR3: TGCAGCGTTCATCATTACAATGAGCAGTTCTTC. Protein product: CSVHHYNEQFF.